Below, 29 T cell receptor beta chains from the same sample are listed, as sequenced in a study of CD8+CD57+ T cells in acquired aplastic anemia. Genomic DNA was employed as the template in profiling TCR beta VDJ and CDR3. One entry per CDR3 protein, called by TCRdb with MiXCR from the reads. The sample gives roughly 170,000 distinct CDR3 sequences, almost 50% of which show up once; over 10% is in the top ten. Sequencing involved patients with CD8+CD57+ cell expansion previously shown by flow cytometry. Input material: sorted CD4+, CD8+, or CD8+CD57+ T cells (not recorded which) from PBMCs. Receptor source: a human donor with aplastic anemia.

This clonotype occurred many times. J is TRBJ2-7 and V is TRBV5-5; 8 bases fit TRBD1. The CDR3 is 16 amino acids. Germline V gives CDR1 SGHKS, CDR2 YYEKEE (reference sequence). Trimming removed 0 bases from V and 6 bases from J; junction bases left unmatched: 11. The CDR3 spells CASSLAPPWTGSEQYF. The CDR3, as DNA: TGTGCCAGCAGCTTGGCCCCCCCCTGGACAGGGAGCGAGCAGTACTTC.

This clonotype was counted ten times or more. The V gene is TRBV20-1, the J gene TRBJ1-3, with 10 nucleotides matching TRBD1. There are 18 residues in the CDR3. Germline V gene data show CDR1 as DFQATT and CDR2 as SNEGSKA (reference sequence). V dropped 3 bases and J dropped 0; count of bases not matched to a gene: 11. The CDR3 loop reads CSARRRQGALSSGNTIYF. The CDR3 DNA reads as TGCAGTGCTAGGAGACGACAGGGGGCTCTGAGCTCTGGAAACACCATATATTTT.

This clonotype appeared once. The chain couples TRBV9 to TRBJ2-5, with TRBD2 as a possible D gene (6 bases). The CDR3 consists of 14 residues. V was trimmed by 0 bases and J by 2 bases, leaving 8 bases between them. Germline V lookup: CDR1 SGDLS, CDR2 YYNGEE. The CDR3 bases are TGTGCCAGCAGCGTAGCACGGGGGCAAGAGACCCAGTACTTC. Protein sequence: CASSVARGQETQYF.

V and J are TRBV10-3 and TRBJ2-2; the match to TRBD2 covers 15 bases. V lost 10 bases, J lost 7 bases, and 16 bases stayed unmatched. The CDR3 totals 18 residues. In germline, CDR1 is ENHRY, CDR2 SYGVKD. As DNA, the CDR3 is TGTGCCAGCAGCCCACTGGGACTAGCGGGAGGATTAAACGGGGAGCTGTTTTTT. Residues: CASSPLGLAGGLNGELFF.

V is TRBV2 and J is TRBJ1-5; possible D gene TRBD1, 5 bases. CDR1 is SNHLY, CDR2 FYNNEI, per germline. V lost 3 bases to trimming and J lost 9 bases, with 9 bases between them. The CDR3 runs to 12 residues. CDR3 bases: TGTGCCAGCAGTGAGCAGGGTTGGCCCCAGCATTTT. Residues: CASSEQGWPQHF.

This chain uses TRBV29-1 with TRBJ1-3; 10 positions agree with TRBD1. V shed 4 bases, J shed 2 bases, and the junction held 5 bases outside the gene matches. Germline CDR1 SQVTM, CDR2 ANQGSEA. The CDR3 contains 15 residues. DNA for the CDR3: TGCAGCGTTGCCGGGGACAGGGGAACTGGAAACACCATATATTTT. Its translation is CSVAGDRGTGNTIYF.

This clonotype was picked up many times. J is TRBJ2-7 and V is TRBV12-3 or TRBV12-4; 10 bases agree with TRBD2. The CDR3 totals 14 residues. V shed 7 bases and J 3 bases; nucleotides not matched to a gene: 6. CDR3 bases: TGTGCCAGCACCCTTAGCGGGGGGAACTACGAGCAGTACTTC. It encodes CASTLSGGNYEQYF.

This clonotype was counted ten times or more. The chain joins TRBV6-1 to TRBJ1-2; TRBD1 is a possible D gene (6 bases). Trimming stripped 4 bases from V and 8 bases from J, with 20 bases between. The CDR3 is 15 residues long. CDR1 and CDR2 from the germline V gene are MNHNS and SASEGT. The CDR3 nucleotides read TGTGCCAGCAGTGTAACGGACAGTCGCACAGGGGGCTACACCTTC. Protein: CASSVTDSRTGGYTF.

The chain is built from TRBV2 and TRBJ2-1, with D possibly matching TRBD2 (5 bases). The germline CDR1 and CDR2 sequences are SNHLY and FYNNEI. This CDR3 region has 14 residues. V gave up 11 bases and J gave up 0 bases, with 14 bases separating them. The CDR3 DNA sequence: TGTGCCTCAGCAAGACTAAGCTCCTACAATGAGCAGTTCTTC. Amino acid sequence: CASARLSSYNEQFF.

The count of this clonotype is one. This chain connects TRBV5-1 to TRBJ2-3; D gene uncertain. Germline CDR1 is SGHRS and CDR2 is YFSETQ. The CDR3 loop spans 14 amino acids. V was pared by 4 bases and J by 2 bases, with 11 bases between. CDR3 coding DNA: TGCGCCAGCAGCAAGGAACCGACCACAGATACGCAGTATTTT. Translating gives CASSKEPTTDTQYF. The full variable domain, its missing parts supplied by reference TRBV5-1 and TRBJ2-3, is KAGVTQTPRYLIKTRGQQVTLSCSPISGHRSVSWYQQTPGQGLQFLFEYFSETQRNKGNFPGRFSGRQFSNSRSEMNVSTLELGDSALYLCASSKEPTTDTQYFGPGTRLTVL.

On this clonotype itself: With a much larger clone just one base away, this may be a read error. In DNA form, the CDR3 reads TGCGCCAGCAGCTTTATCGGTCGTGGATTTGCTGAAGCTCTCTTT. It yields the protein CASSFIGRGFAEALF. The V and J genes are TRBV5-1 and TRBJ1-1; unclear D gene. In germline, CDR1 is SGHRS, CDR2 YFSETQ. This CDR3 contains 15 residues.

V and J are TRBV2 and TRBJ2-7; TRBD1 agrees at 9 bases. The ends lost 6 bases at V and 6 bases at J; junction bases unmatched: 9. The CDR3 has 14 amino acids. Germline assignment: CDR1 SNHLY and CDR2 FYNNEI. The CDR3 sequence: CASRQGDRAREQYF. CDR3 bases: TGTGCCAGCAGACAAGGGGACAGGGCCCGCGAGCAGTACTTC.

This chain uses TRBV2 with TRBJ1-4; 10 bases agree with TRBD1. The CDR3 extends over 15 amino acids. Germline CDR1 reads SNHLY; CDR2 reads FYNNEI. With 5 bases clipped from V and 6 bases from J, the junction kept 6 bases outside the gene matches. The CDR3 DNA reads as TGTGCCAGCAGTCGCTCCGGGACAGGGGATGAAAAACTGTTTTTT. Translating it yields CASSRSGTGDEKLFF.

As for this clonotype: At one of its ends the junction is not consistent with the germline gene, which may arise from a read error. The gene calls are TRBV10-2 and TRBJ2-7; TRBD1 or TRBD2 may be the D gene (6 bases each). CDR1 is WSHSY, CDR2 SAAADI, per germline. This CDR3 has 14 amino acids. This CDR3 reads CASRRRDTTYEQYF. The CDR3 coding sequence is TGCGCCAGCAGGCGGCGGGACACAACCTACGAGCAATACTTC.

This clonotype was seen a few times. This chain joins TRBV10-3 and TRBJ2-5, with 7 bases fitting TRBD1. With 6 bases clipped from V and 3 bases from J, the junction kept 7 bases outside the gene matches. In germline, CDR1 is ENHRY, CDR2 SYGVKD. CDR3 length: 14 residues. The CDR3 DNA reads TGTGCCATCAGATCAACCGGGACAGAAGAGACCCAGTACTTC. Protein product: CAIRSTGTEETQYF.

This clonotype showed up just a few times. This chain uses TRBV5-1 with TRBJ2-7, with TRBD2 matching 8 bases. Germline V lookup: CDR1 SGHRS, CDR2 YFSETQ. J was trimmed by 3 bases and V by 4 bases; bases with no gene match: 6. The CDR3 contains 14 residues. Here the CDR3 reads CASSTAGTSYEQYF. Written as DNA, the CDR3 is TGCGCCAGCAGCACGGCCGGGACTAGCTACGAGCAGTACTTC.

Concerning this clonotype: Given a much more abundant clone one base away, this may be a read error. The chain is built from TRBV5-1 and TRBJ1-1; 7 bases align to TRBD1. Germline CDR1 is SGHRS and CDR2 is YFSETQ. This CDR3 has 15 amino acids. V trimming: 3 bases; J trimming: 4 bases; junction bases outside the gene matches: 9. The CDR3 coding sequence is TGCGCCAGCAGCTGGGGAGGGGGCTTGAGCACTGAAGCTTTCTTT. Amino acids: CASSWGGGLSTEAFF.

The J gene is TRBJ1-2, the V gene TRBV5-6; perhaps TRBD1 as D (5 bases). The V end lost 3 bases, the J end lost 6 bases, and 12 bases lay between the germline ends. The CDR3 extends over 13 amino acids. Germline V CDR1 and CDR2: SGHDT, YYEEEE. The CDR3 bases are TGTGCCAGCAGCTCCGGGACGGGCGATGGCTACACCTTC. This sequence encodes CASSSGTGDGYTF. Full variable domain (missing parts from reference TRBV5-6 and TRBJ1-2): DAGVTQSPTHLIKTRGQQVTLRCSPKSGHDTVSWYQQALGQGPQFIFQYYEEEERQRGNFPDRFSGHQFPNYSSELNVNALLLGDSALYLCASSSGTGDGYTFGSGTRLTVV.

The chain combines TRBV4-1 with TRBJ2-1; possibly TRBD2 for D (6 bases). In germline, CDR1 is MGHRA, CDR2 YSYEKL. Trimming stripped 1 base from V and 7 bases from J, with 14 bases between. The CDR3 is made up of 15 amino acids. The CDR3 DNA reads TGCGCCAGCAGCCAAGTTATCGCAGGGAGGAATGAGCAGTTCTTC. This sequence encodes CASSQVIAGRNEQFF.

The CDR3, as DNA: TGCAGCGTTGAAGATGGCAGGGGCTACGAGCAGTACTTC. Its protein is CSVEDGRGYEQYF. The chain employs TRBV29-1 and TRBJ2-7, with a tentative D call TRBD1 (6 bases). CDR3 length equals 13 residues. Germline values: CDR1 SQVTM, CDR2 ANQGSEA. Between the trimmed V and J ends, which lost 0 bases and 3 bases, there was a span of 9 bases.

This clonotype was seen only once. This chain joins TRBV19 and TRBJ2-1; TRBD2 matches at 14 bases. Trimming removed 5 bases from V and 9 bases from J; junction bases left unmatched: 6. Germline loops: CDR1 LNHDA, CDR2 SQIVND (reference sequence). This CDR3 comprises 15 residues. In DNA, the CDR3 is TGTGCCAGTAGTCCTGGGACTAGCGGGAGCGTTGAGCAGTTCTTC. It specifies CASSPGTSGSVEQFF.

The rearrangement joins TRBV20-1 to TRBJ1-2; D call uncertain. Trimming shortened V by 5 bases and J by 2 bases, and 12 bases separated the two germline ends. Germline V gene sequence: CDR1 DFQATT, CDR2 SNEGSKA (reference sequence). The CDR3 consists of 13 residues. The CDR3 DNA is TGCAGTGCTTCGAATGAGGGCAACTATGGCTACACCTTC. Residues: CSASNEGNYGYTF.

The table lists this clonotype with many counts. A single base separates this from a much larger clone, so it may be a read error. The rearrangement links TRBV3-1 to TRBJ2-1, with D hard to call. The V and J ends lost 1 base and 7 bases respectively, with 5 bases between them. Germline V gene lookup returns CDR1 LGHDT and CDR2 YNNKEL (reference sequence). The length of the CDR3 is 12 residues. The CDR3 coding sequence is TGTGCCAGCAGCCAAGTAGAAAATGAGCAGTTCTTC. This encodes CASSQVENEQFF.

This chain links TRBV7-9 with TRBJ2-7; 8 positions match TRBD2. CDR1 is SEHNR and CDR2 is FQNEAQ in the germline V gene (reference sequence). The ends lost 5 bases at V and 7 bases at J; junction bases unmatched: 4. CDR3 length equals 12 residues. The CDR3 DNA reads TGTGCCAGCAGCCTACTAGCGGTTGAGCAGTACTTC. Protein product: CASSLLAVEQYF.

Only a few counts were recorded for this clonotype. This chain links TRBV24-1 with TRBJ1-4; D call uncertain. CDR3 length equals 12 residues. The germline V gene encodes CDR1 KGHDR and CDR2 SFDVKD. V was pared by 1 base and J by 8 bases, with 4 bases between. In DNA, the CDR3 is TGTGCCACCAGTGATTTTTCGGAAAAACTGTTTTTT. It yields the protein CATSDFSEKLFF.

This clonotype was counted only a few times. The genes are TRBV29-1 and TRBJ1-6; maybe TRBD1 (5 bases). The CDR3 is 14 amino acids. Germline CDR1 reads SQVTM; CDR2 reads ANQGSEA. V was clipped by 7 bases and J by 7 bases, with 17 bases between them. The CDR3 coding sequence is TGCAGCGCTCGGGAGGGCGGGGGAAATTCACCCCTCCACTTT. Its translation is CSAREGGGNSPLHF.

The rearrangement joins TRBV14 to TRBJ1-6; D may be TRBD1 (6 bases). Germline CDR1 reads SGHDN; CDR2 reads FVKESK. Trimming pared 1 base from V and 13 bases from J, leaving 8 bases between. The CDR3 loop spans 12 amino acids. The CDR3 region is CASSQVRGPLHF. The DNA of the CDR3 is TGTGCCAGCAGCCAAGTGAGGGGGCCCCTCCACTTT.

This clonotype occurred once. The chain combines TRBV11-2 with TRBJ2-3, with D perhaps being TRBD1 or TRBD2 (5 bases each). Trimming took off 5 bases at V and 5 bases at J, with 17 bases between the two ends. This CDR3 has 15 residues. CDR1 and CDR2 from the germline V gene are SGHAT and FQNNGV. In DNA form, the CDR3 reads TGTGCCAGCAGCATTGGGACGGTTGGCGGAGATACGCAGTATTTT. It is translated as CASSIGTVGGDTQYF.

V gene TRBV5-6 combines with J gene TRBJ2-7, with D possibly matching TRBD1 (6 bases). Looked up from germline, CDR1 is SGHDT and CDR2 is YYEEEE. This CDR3 spans 15 amino acids. V lost 3 bases and J lost 2, with 15 bases in between. The chain's CDR3 is CASSWMRGGPYEQYF. DNA of the CDR3: TGTGCCAGCAGCTGGATGCGTGGGGGCCCCTACGAGCAGTACTTC.